What follows are 15 T cell receptor beta chains derived from one specimen sequenced in a study of shared clonotypes between healthy human individuals (dated by TCRdb to the early 2020s). The library was produced with the immunoSEQ multiplex PCR assay. TCRdb obtained this table from immuneACCESS and retained in-frame rearrangements with V and J assigned. These tables miss some clones; where compared with another copy, unresolved V genes account for less than half of the shortfall, and the remainder is unexplained. The sample profile shows about 480,000 clones; approximately 85% of them were found once. The ten largest clones take up over 10% of the sample. The sample consisted of PBMCs. Source of these receptors: a woman aged 40 to 50 in good health. Some clones in this sample may be carry-over from other donors' samples.

V is TRBV7-8 and J is TRBJ2-2; 12 bases map to TRBD2. V shed 3 bases, J shed 7 bases, and the junction held 3 bases outside the gene matches. The CDR3 sequence is 15 residues long. In germline, CDR1 is SGHVS, CDR2 FQNEAQ. The CDR3 loop reads CASSLGLAGNGELFF. CDR3 nucleotides: TGTGCCAGCAGCTTGGGACTAGCGGGCAACGGGGAGCTGTTTTTT.

V usage is TRBV30 and J usage is TRBJ2-7, with a tentative D call TRBD1 (6 bases). V shed 1 base and J shed 7 bases, with 11 bases lying between them. The CDR3 consists of 12 residues. From germline, CDR1 is GTSNPN and CDR2 SVGIG (reference sequence). CDR3 nucleotides: TGTGCCTGGAGTGACAGGGCAGGGGAGCAGTACTTC. This gives the protein CAWSDRAGEQYF.

The V and J genes are TRBV2 and TRBJ2-3, with D possibly being TRBD2 (5 bases). Germline CDR1 and CDR2: SNHLY and FYNNEI. This CDR3 is built from 15 residues. Trimming cost V 7 bases and J 5 bases, with 19 bases left between them. CDR3 protein: CASIEGVDRRDTQYF. The DNA for the CDR3 is TGTGCCAGCATCGAGGGAGTGGACCGGAGAGATACGCAGTATTTT.

The chain recombines TRBV30 with TRBJ2-7; D is possibly TRBD2 (5 bases). This CDR3 is built from 13 residues. Germline CDR1 is GTSNPN and CDR2 is SVGIG (reference sequence). Trimming removed 4 bases from V and 6 bases from J, with 16 bases in between. The CDR3 is CAWTRDIRGEQYF. CDR3 nucleotides: TGTGCCTGGACCCGGGATATCAGAGGCGAGCAGTACTTC.

The chain couples TRBV19 to TRBJ1-2; D call uncertain. This CDR3 comprises 13 residues. Trimming pared 2 bases from V and 4 bases from J, leaving 8 bases between. Germline CDR1 reads LNHDA; CDR2 reads SQIVND (reference sequence). The CDR3 bases are TGTGCCAGTAGTATACGGGAGATCTATGGCTACACCTTC. Its translation: CASSIREIYGYTF.

The chain couples TRBV21-1 to TRBJ1-2; the table's D call, TRBD1, has no DNA check behind it. TRBV21-1 is a listed pseudogene. The CDR3 sequence is 17 residues long. CDR3 coding DNA: TGTGCCAGCAGCGCGAGGGACAGGCTCCTTCTAGGCTATGGCTACACCTTC. Translation gives CASSARDRLLLGYGYTF.

The chain uses TRBV27 and TRBJ2-7; 10 bases agree with TRBD1. Germline-derived CDR1 and CDR2 are MNHEY and SMNVEV (reference sequence). V lost 2 bases and J lost 3; bases outside the gene matches: 7. The CDR3 has 16 residues. The CDR3 sequence: CASSLTAGTGVYEQYF. CDR3 nucleotides: TGTGCCAGCAGTTTAACCGCCGGGACAGGGGTCTACGAGCAGTACTTC.

This clone was detected a few times. The rearrangement uses TRBV2 and TRBJ1-5; D not resolved. Looked up from germline, CDR1 is SNHLY and CDR2 is FYNNEI. The CDR3 has 13 residues. V was pared by 6 bases and J by 5 bases, with 11 bases between. The CDR3 loop reads CASRTWLDQPQHF. CDR3 bases: TGTGCCAGCAGGACATGGCTTGATCAGCCCCAGCATTTT.

Comment on this clone: Additional DNA sequences in this sample encode the identical CDR3. V is TRBV5-4 and J is TRBJ1-3, with unresolved D. In germline, CDR1 is SGHNT, CDR2 YYREEE (reference sequence). V lost 0 bases and J lost 0, with 1 base in between. The CDR3 has 13 amino acids. CDR3 loop: CASSLGSGNTIYF. The CDR3 nucleotides read TGTGCCAGCAGCTTGGGCTCTGGAAACACCATATATTTT.

The V gene is TRBV9, the J gene TRBJ2-1; D remains unclear. CDR1 and CDR2 from the germline V gene are SGDLS and YYNGEE. V lost 0 bases and J lost 0, with 7 bases in between. The CDR3 covers 15 residues. The CDR3 sequence: CASSVDTSSYNEQFF. CDR3 DNA sequence: TGTGCCAGCAGCGTAGACACGAGCTCCTACAATGAGCAGTTCTTC.

In its sample, this clone was seen a few times. J is TRBJ1-1 and V is TRBV2, with 8 bases that match TRBD1. Germline V gene sequence: CDR1 SNHLY, CDR2 FYNNEI. This CDR3 contains 12 residues. V was clipped by 11 bases and J by 3 bases; unmatched bases: 5. The CDR3 reads CAGGQEYTEAFF. The CDR3 DNA reads TGTGCCGGGGGACAGGAGTACACTGAAGCTTTCTTT.

Comments on this clone: A read error is likely here: a far larger clone is one base away. At the DNA level, this CDR3 is encoded by other sequences in the same sample as well. V usage is TRBV5-4 and J usage is TRBJ1-3; the D is unclear. The CDR3 loop spans 12 amino acids. Per germline, CDR1 SGHNT and CDR2 YYREEE (reference sequence). The CDR3 spells CASSLWGNTIYF. The DNA of the CDR3 is TGTGCCAGCAGCTTGTGGGGAAACACCATATACTTT.

The chain is built from TRBV6-6 and TRBJ2-1; 7 positions match TRBD2. Trimming took 0 bases from V and 6 from J; bases not matched to a gene: 5. Germline CDR1 reads MNHNY; CDR2 reads SVGAGI (reference sequence). The CDR3 extends over 15 amino acids. The CDR3 reads CASSYSTLAFNEQFF. The CDR3 DNA follows: TGTGCCAGCAGTTACTCGACACTAGCGTTCAATGAGCAGTTCTTC.

The chain combines TRBV4-1 with TRBJ1-1; possibly TRBD1 for D (6 bases). This CDR3 contains 14 residues. V lost 2 bases to trimming and J lost 6 bases, with 13 bases between them. Germline loops: CDR1 MGHRA, CDR2 YSYEKL. Here the CDR3 DNA reads TGCGCCAGCAGCCAAAGTAACAGGGACCCTGAAGCTTTCTTT. Translation: CASSQSNRDPEAFF.

This clone was found a few times. The chain employs TRBV10-2 and TRBJ2-7, with 8 bases that match TRBD2. V trimming: 0 bases; J trimming: 2 bases; junction bases outside the gene matches: 6. Germline loops: CDR1 WSHSY, CDR2 SAAADI. CDR3 length equals 16 residues. CDR3 in amino acids: CASSESELAETYEQYF. CDR3 in DNA: TGCGCCAGCAGTGAGTCTGAACTAGCGGAGACCTACGAGCAGTACTTC.